The TCR beta chain under discussion was sequenced for a study of neoadjuvant nivolumab and ipilimumab in lung cancer. The protocol was immunoSEQ multiplex PCR, while the TCRdb copy is restricted to in-frame clones and leaves out a portion. The repertoire has 24,000 or so clones, 65% to 85% of them found once; the top ten carry 6% to 7%. The CDR3 loop spans 15 amino acids. V lost 1 base to trimming and J lost 3 bases, with 9 bases between them. The germline V gene encodes CDR1 LNHDA and CDR2 SQIVND (reference sequence). V is TRBV19 and J is TRBJ2-2, with D maybe TRBD1 (6 bases). This clonotype was obtained from an adult with non-small cell lung cancer. Sample: peripheral blood, taken before neoadjuvant nivolumab, alone or with ipilimumab. CDR3 in DNA: TGTGCCAGTAGTATAGGTAACAGGGACACCGGGGAGCTGTTTTTT. As protein: CASSIGNRDTGELFF.